This T cell receptor (beta chain) was identified during a study of blood T cell repertoires in COVID-19. Study at large: Samples of COVID-19 (acute and convalescent) were obtained from the United States, Italy and Spain.

Germline loops: CDR1 MDHEN, CDR2 SYDVKM. V lost 3 bases, J lost 1 base, and 3 bases stayed unmatched. This CDR3 is 16 amino acids long. Generated by immunoSEQ multiplex PCR, the TCRdb table keeps only in-frame clones and is missing some. This table holds roughly 120,000 clones, around 64% found once. V usage is TRBV28 and J usage is TRBJ2-2, with 9 bases that match TRBD1. Sequencing was performed on peripheral blood. This receptor was obtained from a human donor with acute or convalescent COVID-19. The donor label of this sample is uncertain. The CDR3 protein is CASSLLGQGNTGELFF. The CDR3 coding sequence is TGTGCCAGCAGTTTGTTGGGACAGGGGAACACCGGGGAGCTGTTTTTT.